Listed below are T cell receptor beta chains from one sample, sequenced in a study of Graves' ophthalmopathy and Graves' hyperthyroidism. TCRdb independently ran MiXCR on the multiplex PCR reads; one entry per CDR3 protein. The table has over a million distinct CDR3 sequences, less than 45% seen once; the top ten hold approximately 10%. Specimen: peripheral blood or thyroid tissue (not recorded which). These receptors originate from an adult man with Graves' hyperthyroidism. Each CDR3 is given without its conserved first and last residue. A D gene is named only where the DNA matches it firmly.

d_gene,j_gene,v_gene,CDR3aa
TRBD1,TRBJ2-7,TRBV7-9,ASSSPGQGSSYEQY
.,TRBJ2-2,TRBV29-1,SVASQTNTGELF
.,TRBJ1-1,TRBV7-8,ASSPNQNTEAF
.,TRBJ1-5,TRBV6-5,ASSYSNGARPQH
.,TRBJ2-2,TRBV5-1,ASSEGGVNTGELF
TRBD1,TRBJ1-5,TRBV2,ASSESLGTGLLGGIRPQH
TRBD2,TRBJ2-7,TRBV20-1,SAREQLATYEQY
.,TRBJ1-2,TRBV29-1,SVAGMGSYGYT
.,TRBJ2-5,TRBV10-1,ASSENSQETQY
.,TRBJ1-6,TRBV19,ASRRGPGNSPLH
.,TRBJ1-5,TRBV6-1,ASRGGVSNQPQH
.,TRBJ1-5,TRBV20-1,SARASARSNQPQH
.,TRBJ2-3,TRBV2,ASSLGGNTDTQY
TRBD2,TRBJ2-5,TRBV7-9,ASSLTQLAGGHETQY
.,TRBJ2-1,TRBV29-1,SGLGRNYNEQF
.,TRBJ2-5,TRBV28,ASSLGRAGSGTQY
.,TRBJ1-5,TRBV7-2,ASSLGLDHETQH
TRBD1,TRBJ1-5,TRBV10-3,AISVQGDGNQPQH
.,TRBJ1-1,TRBV5-1,ASSLGNGNTEAF
.,TRBJ2-3,TRBV29-1,SVEGEIQGGDTQY
.,TRBJ1-1,TRBV7-9,ASSSDSLEAF
.,TRBJ2-7,TRBV11-1,ASSIYLCSVIGKVYEQY
TRBD1,TRBJ2-7,TRBV7-8,ASRGQGAEQY
TRBD1,TRBJ1-1,TRBV7-9,ASSPQGTGSGTEAF
.,TRBJ1-2,TRBV7-9,ASIPIYGYT
TRBD1,TRBJ2-5,TRBV5-4,ASSLEDRVQETQY
.,TRBJ1-4,TRBV29-1,SVVDPSEKLF
.,TRBJ2-5,TRBV16,ASSRLQGPWETQY
TRBD1,TRBJ2-6,TRBV25-1,ASSAGQPSGANVLT
TRBD1,TRBJ1-6,TRBV20-1,SANRGQNSPLH
TRBD2,TRBJ2-7,TRBV2,ASSGPVKRENSGEQY
.,TRBJ2-7,TRBV7-2,ASTLEPRAYEQY
TRBD1,TRBJ2-7,TRBV15,ATGGQNSKKVYEQY
.,TRBJ1-5,TRBV12-3/TRBV12-4,ASSPQNHNQPQH
TRBD1,TRBJ2-7,TRBV29-1,SVGGLRGNYEQY
TRBD2,TRBJ2-2,TRBV7-2,ASSAVLAGGYLEAGELF
TRBD2,TRBJ2-7,TRBV28,AGSAGGSYEQY
.,TRBJ1-5,TRBV7-3,ASSLQADQPQH
TRBD2,TRBJ2-2,TRBV5-1,ASSLAGTSGGAAELF
TRBD2,TRBJ2-3,TRBV7-9,ASSPPNGRGDTQY
.,TRBJ2-5,TRBV7-9,ASSLIDRLPHVETQY
.,TRBJ1-1,TRBV20-1,SAEPDLNTEAF
.,TRBJ1-2,TRBV7-9,ASSPRVSYGYT
TRBD1,TRBJ1-2,TRBV9,ASSASGGERGNT
.,TRBJ1-1,TRBV7-6,ASSATLDTEAF
.,TRBJ2-3,TRBV7-3,ASSQDTDTQY
.,TRBJ1-6,TRBV24-1,ATSAGPLH
.,TRBJ2-1,TRBV7-2,ASSVNRDSTF
TRBD1,TRBJ2-7,TRBV2,ASSDFGDRRY
.,TRBJ1-4,TRBV4-3,ASSQVGGRNEKLF